One sample yielded the 7 T cell receptor beta chains listed below, sequenced in a study of T cells in Graves' hyperthyroidism and ophthalmopathy. Amplification targeted TCR beta CDR3 regions from RNA transcripts. The study used the HTBI primer set for a first-round RT-PCR of the TCR CDR3. TCRdb ran MiXCR on the multiplex PCR reads and lists one entry per CDR3 protein. This table holds approximately 640,000 distinct CDR3 sequences, 17% found once. Source material: blood. These receptors all stem from a man over 45 with Graves' hyperthyroidism.

The table lists this clonotype with a few counts. The genes are TRBV28 and TRBJ2-1; D is unresolved. V gave up 6 bases and J gave up 4 bases, with 13 bases separating them. The CDR3 spans 14 residues. The germline gives CDR1 MDHEN, CDR2 SYDVKM. Here the CDR3 reads CASRPGRLYNEQFF. For the CDR3, the DNA is TGTGCCAGCAGGCCCGGCAGGTTATACAATGAGCAGTTCTTC. The variable domain in full, with the rest retrieved from reference TRBV28 and TRBJ2-1, is DVKVTQSSRYLVKRTGEKVFLECVQDMDHENMFWYRQDPGLGLRLIYFSYDVKMKEKGDIPEGYSVSREKKERFSLILESASTNQTSMYLCASRPGRLYNEQFFGPGTRLTVL.

This rearrangement joins TRBV28 to TRBJ2-1, with D tentatively TRBD2 (6 bases). The CDR3 is 15 residues long. V was cut by 6 bases and J by 3 bases, with 15 bases left in between. Germline V gene lookup returns CDR1 MDHEN and CDR2 SYDVKM. CDR3 residues: CASSRASAYYNEQFF. CDR3 bases: TGTGCCAGCAGCCGCGCTAGCGCCTACTACAATGAGCAGTTCTTC.

There are many counts of this clonotype. The chain uses TRBV12-5 and TRBJ1-1; 10 positions match TRBD1. Germline trimming cut 0 bases from V and 6 bases from J; bases unmatched to any gene: 7. The CDR3 extends over 16 amino acids. Per germline, CDR1 LGHNT and CDR2 FRNRAP. The CDR3 is CASGLVTTGGHAEAFF. The CDR3 bases are TGTGCTAGTGGTTTGGTGACGACAGGGGGCCACGCTGAAGCTTTCTTT.

The chain carries TRBV3-1 and TRBJ2-5; D ambiguous. V was pared by 3 bases and J by 4 bases, with 9 bases between. Germline V gives CDR1 LGHDT, CDR2 YNNKEL (reference sequence). The CDR3 runs to 13 residues. CDR3 coding DNA: TGTGCCAGCAGCCAGTATCCAACAGAGACCCAGTACTTC. Encoded protein: CASSQYPTETQYF.

This clonotype came up many times. This chain uses TRBV27 with TRBJ1-2; 11 bases align to TRBD1. This CDR3 has 14 residues. CDR1 and CDR2 (germline): MNHEY, SMNVEV (reference sequence). Trimming at V came to 6 bases and at J to 8 bases, leaving 8 bases not matched to a gene. CDR3 region: CASRRGQGAWGYTF. The CDR3 bases are TGTGCCAGCAGGCGCGGACAGGGGGCTTGGGGCTACACCTTC.

This clonotype was seen a few times. V usage is TRBV3-1 and J usage is TRBJ2-1; the D gene is possibly TRBD2 (6 bases). With 0 bases removed from V and 6 bases from J, the gap between germline ends came to 9 bases. CDR1 is LGHDT, CDR2 YNNKEL, per germline (reference sequence). This CDR3 is 14 amino acids long. The CDR3: CASSQEGGGNEQFF. The DNA for the CDR3 is TGTGCCAGCAGCCAAGAGGGGGGAGGCAATGAGCAGTTCTTC.

This chain uses TRBV19 with TRBJ1-4; the D gene is possibly TRBD1 (5 bases). Germline loops: CDR1 LNHDA, CDR2 SQIVND (reference sequence). V shed 7 bases and J shed 6 bases, with 18 bases lying between them. The CDR3 is 15 residues long. The CDR3, as DNA: TGTGCCAGTATATCCCCGGGACGGCGACATGAAAAACTGTTTTTT. It codes for CASISPGRRHEKLFF.